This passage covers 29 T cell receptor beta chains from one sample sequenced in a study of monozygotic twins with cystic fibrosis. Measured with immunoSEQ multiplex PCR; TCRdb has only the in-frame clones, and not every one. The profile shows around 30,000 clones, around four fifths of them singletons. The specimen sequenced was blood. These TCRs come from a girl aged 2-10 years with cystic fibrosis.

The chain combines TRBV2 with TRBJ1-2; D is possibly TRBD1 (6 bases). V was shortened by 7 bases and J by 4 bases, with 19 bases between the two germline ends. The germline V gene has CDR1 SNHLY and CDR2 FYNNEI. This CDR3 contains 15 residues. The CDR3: CASILLEGGPYGYTF. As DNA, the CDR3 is TGTGCCAGCATTCTGTTAGAAGGGGGGCCCTATGGCTACACCTTC.

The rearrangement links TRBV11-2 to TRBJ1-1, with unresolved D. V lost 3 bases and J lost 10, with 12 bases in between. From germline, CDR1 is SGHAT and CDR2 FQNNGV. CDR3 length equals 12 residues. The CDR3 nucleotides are TGTGCCAGCAGCTTCGAGGCGGAAGGAGCTTTCTTT. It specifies CASSFEAEGAFF.

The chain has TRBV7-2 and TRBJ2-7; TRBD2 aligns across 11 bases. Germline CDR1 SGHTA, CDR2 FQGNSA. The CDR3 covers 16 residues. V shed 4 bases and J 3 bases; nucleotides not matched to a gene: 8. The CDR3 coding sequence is TGTGCCAGCAGCTCCGAAGGACTAGCGGGTTACTACGAGCAGTACTTC. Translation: CASSSEGLAGYYEQYF.

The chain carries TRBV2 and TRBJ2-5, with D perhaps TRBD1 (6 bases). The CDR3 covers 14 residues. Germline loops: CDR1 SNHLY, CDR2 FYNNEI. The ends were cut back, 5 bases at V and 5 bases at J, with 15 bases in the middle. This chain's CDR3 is CASSTDQGRETQYF. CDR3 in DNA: TGTGCCAGCAGTACTGACCAGGGGCGGGAGACCCAGTACTTC.

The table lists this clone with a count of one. The CDR3 sequence is CASKDPVGTVGSGELFF. CDR3 sequence (DNA): TGTGCCAGCAAGGATCCGGTCGGGACAGTTGGTTCCGGGGAGCTGTTTTTT. V and J are TRBV2 and TRBJ2-2, with 7 bases fitting TRBD1. This CDR3 contains 17 residues. Germline V gene lookup returns CDR1 SNHLY and CDR2 FYNNEI. Trimming removed 7 bases from V and 6 bases from J; junction bases left unmatched: 17.

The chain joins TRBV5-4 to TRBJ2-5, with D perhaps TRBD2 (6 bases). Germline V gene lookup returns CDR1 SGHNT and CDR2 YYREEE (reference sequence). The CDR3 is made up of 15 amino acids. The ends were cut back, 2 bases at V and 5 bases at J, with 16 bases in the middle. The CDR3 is CASSFSLGAGETQYF. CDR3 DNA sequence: TGTGCCAGCAGCTTCTCTCTTGGGGCGGGGGAGACCCAGTACTTC.

In nucleotides, the CDR3 is TGTGCCAGTAGTACCGGGCCGTTTACTAATGAAAAACTGTTTTTT. This codes for CASSTGPFTNEKLFF. This chain links TRBV19 with TRBJ1-4; D is ambiguous. Germline-derived CDR1 and CDR2 are LNHDA and SQIVND (reference sequence). V was trimmed by 4 bases and J by 2 bases, leaving 11 bases between them. The CDR3 is 15 amino acids.

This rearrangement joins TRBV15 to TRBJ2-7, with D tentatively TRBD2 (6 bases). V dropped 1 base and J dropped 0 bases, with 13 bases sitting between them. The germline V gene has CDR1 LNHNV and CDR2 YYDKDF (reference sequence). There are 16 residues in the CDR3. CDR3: CATSRASAVSSYEQYF. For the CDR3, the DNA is TGTGCCACCAGCAGAGCTAGCGCTGTGAGCTCCTACGAGCAGTACTTC.

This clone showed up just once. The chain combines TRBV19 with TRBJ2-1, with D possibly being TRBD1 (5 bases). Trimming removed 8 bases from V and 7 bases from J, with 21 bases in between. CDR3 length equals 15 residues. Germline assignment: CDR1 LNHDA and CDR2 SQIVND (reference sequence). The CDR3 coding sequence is TGTGCCAGTGCCACCTTGGTGGCAGGGTTGAATGAGCAGTTCTTC. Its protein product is CASATLVAGLNEQFF.

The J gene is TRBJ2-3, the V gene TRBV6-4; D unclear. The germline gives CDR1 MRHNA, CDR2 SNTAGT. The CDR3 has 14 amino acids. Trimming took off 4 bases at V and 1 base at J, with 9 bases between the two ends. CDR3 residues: CASSVMFGTDTQYF. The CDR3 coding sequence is TGTGCCAGCAGTGTTATGTTTGGCACAGATACGCAGTATTTT.

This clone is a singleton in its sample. CDR3 in DNA: TGTGCCAGCAGTCCGGGACAGTTCAATCAGCCCCAGCATTTT. Its protein is CASSPGQFNQPQHF. The chain joins TRBV6-5 to TRBJ1-5, with 7 positions matching TRBD1. The CDR3 sequence is 14 residues long. Losses at the gene ends were 5 bases for V and 3 bases for J; bases not matched to a gene: 4. The germline CDR1 and CDR2 sequences are MNHEY and SVGAGI.

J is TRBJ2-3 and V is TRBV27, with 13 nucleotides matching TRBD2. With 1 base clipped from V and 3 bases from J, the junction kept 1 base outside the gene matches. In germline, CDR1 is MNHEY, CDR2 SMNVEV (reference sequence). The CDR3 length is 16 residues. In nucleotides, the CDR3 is TGTGCCAGCAGTTTATTACTAGCGGGAGGGACAGATACGCAGTATTTT. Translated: CASSLLLAGGTDTQYF.

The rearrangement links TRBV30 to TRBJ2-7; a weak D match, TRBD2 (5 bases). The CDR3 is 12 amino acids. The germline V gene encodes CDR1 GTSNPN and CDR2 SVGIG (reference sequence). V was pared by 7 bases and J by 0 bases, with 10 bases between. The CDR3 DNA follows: TGTGCCTACGGGAAGAGCTCCTACGAGCAGTACTTC. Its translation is CAYGKSSYEQYF. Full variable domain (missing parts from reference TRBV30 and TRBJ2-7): SQTIHQWPATLVQPVGSPLSLECTVEGTSNPNLYWYRQAAGRGLQLLFYSVGIGQISSEVPQNLSASRPQDRQFILSSKKLLLSDSGFYLCAYGKSSYEQYFGPGTRLTVT.

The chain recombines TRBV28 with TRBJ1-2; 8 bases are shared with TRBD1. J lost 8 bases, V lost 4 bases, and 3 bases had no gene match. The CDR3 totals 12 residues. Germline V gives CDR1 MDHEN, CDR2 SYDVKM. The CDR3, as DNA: TGTGCCAGCAGTTCACAGGGGGAAGGCTACACCTTC. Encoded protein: CASSSQGEGYTF.

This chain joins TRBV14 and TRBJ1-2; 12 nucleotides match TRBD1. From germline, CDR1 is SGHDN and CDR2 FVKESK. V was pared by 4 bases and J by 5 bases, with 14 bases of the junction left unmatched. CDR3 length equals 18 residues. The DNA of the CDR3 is TGTGCCAGCAGCCTAGGTCCCGGGACAGGGGGCGCGAGGTATGGCTACACCTTC. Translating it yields CASSLGPGTGGARYGYTF.

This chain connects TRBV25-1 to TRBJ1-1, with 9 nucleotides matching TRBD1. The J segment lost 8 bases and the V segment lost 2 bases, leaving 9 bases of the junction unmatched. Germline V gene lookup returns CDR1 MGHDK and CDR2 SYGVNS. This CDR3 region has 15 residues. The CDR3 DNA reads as TGTGCCAGCAGTGAAGTTCCGGACAGGGGCGGCGAAGCTTTCTTT. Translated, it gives CASSEVPDRGGEAFF.

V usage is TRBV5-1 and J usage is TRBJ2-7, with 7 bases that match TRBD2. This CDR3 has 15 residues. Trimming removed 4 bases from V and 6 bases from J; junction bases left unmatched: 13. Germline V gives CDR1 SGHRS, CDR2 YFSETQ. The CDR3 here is CASSPGTRLASEQYF. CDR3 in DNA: TGCGCCAGCAGCCCAGGGACTCGACTAGCAAGCGAGCAGTACTTC.

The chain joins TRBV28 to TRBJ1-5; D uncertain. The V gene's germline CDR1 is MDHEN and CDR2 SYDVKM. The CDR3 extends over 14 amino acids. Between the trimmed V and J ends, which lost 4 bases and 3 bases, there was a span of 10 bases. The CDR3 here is CASSYLLDNQPQHF. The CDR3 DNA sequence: TGTGCCAGCAGTTACCTCCTCGACAATCAGCCCCAGCATTTT.

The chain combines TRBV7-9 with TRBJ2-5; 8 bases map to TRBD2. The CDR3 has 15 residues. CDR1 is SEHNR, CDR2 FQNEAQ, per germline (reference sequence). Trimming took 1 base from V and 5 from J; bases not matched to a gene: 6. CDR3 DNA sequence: TGTGCCAGCAGCTTAGACGGGAGGGCCGGTGAGACCCAGTACTTC. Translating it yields CASSLDGRAGETQYF.

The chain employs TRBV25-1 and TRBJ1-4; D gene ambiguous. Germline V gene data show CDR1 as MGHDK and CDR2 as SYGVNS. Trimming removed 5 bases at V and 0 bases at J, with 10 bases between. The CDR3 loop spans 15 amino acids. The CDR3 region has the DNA TGTGCCAGCAGTTTGACCGGCCCAACTAATGAAAAACTGTTTTTT. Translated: CASSLTGPTNEKLFF. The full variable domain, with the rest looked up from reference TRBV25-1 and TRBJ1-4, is EADIYQTPRYLVIGTGKKITLECSQTMGHDKMYWYQQDPGMELHLIHYSYGVNSTEKGDLSSESTVSRIRTEHFPLTLESARPSHTSQYLCASSLTGPTNEKLFFGSGTQLSVL.

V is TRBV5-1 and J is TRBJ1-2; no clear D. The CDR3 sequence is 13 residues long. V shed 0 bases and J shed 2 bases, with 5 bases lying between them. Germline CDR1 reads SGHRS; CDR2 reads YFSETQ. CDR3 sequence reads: CASSLADNYGYTF. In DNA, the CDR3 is TGCGCCAGCAGCTTGGCGGACAACTATGGCTACACCTTC. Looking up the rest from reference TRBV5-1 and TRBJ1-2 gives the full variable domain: KAGVTQTPRYLIKTRGQQVTLSCSPISGHRSVSWYQQTPGQGLQFLFEYFSETQRNKGNFPGRFSGRQFSNSRSEMNVSTLELGDSALYLCASSLADNYGYTFGSGTRLTVV.

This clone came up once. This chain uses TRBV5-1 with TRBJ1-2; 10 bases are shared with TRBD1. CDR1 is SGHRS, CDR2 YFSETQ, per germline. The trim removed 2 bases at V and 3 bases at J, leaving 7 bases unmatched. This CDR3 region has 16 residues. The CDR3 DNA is TGCGCCAGCAGCTTTTCAAGGGACAGGGGCGACTATGGCTACACCTTC. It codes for CASSFSRDRGDYGYTF.

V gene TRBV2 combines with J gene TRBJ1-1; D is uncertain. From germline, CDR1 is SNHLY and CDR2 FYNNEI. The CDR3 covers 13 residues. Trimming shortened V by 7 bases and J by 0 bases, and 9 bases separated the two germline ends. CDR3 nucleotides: TGTGCCAGCAATACGGAAATGAACACTGAAGCTTTCTTT. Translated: CASNTEMNTEAFF.

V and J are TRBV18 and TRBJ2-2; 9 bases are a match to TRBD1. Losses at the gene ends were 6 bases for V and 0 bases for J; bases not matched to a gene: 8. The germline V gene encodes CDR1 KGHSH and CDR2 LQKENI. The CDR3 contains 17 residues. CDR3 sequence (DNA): TGTGCCAGCTCCCGGAAACAGGGGGCCACGAACACCGGGGAGCTGTTTTTT. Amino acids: CASSRKQGATNTGELFF.

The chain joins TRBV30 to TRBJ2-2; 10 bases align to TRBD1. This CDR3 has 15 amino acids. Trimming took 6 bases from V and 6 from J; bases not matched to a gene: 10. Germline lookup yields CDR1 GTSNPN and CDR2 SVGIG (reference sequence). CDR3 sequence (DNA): TGTGCCTGCCAAAAAGGACAGGGGGGTTCCGGGGAGCTGTTTTTT. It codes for CACQKGQGGSGELFF.

The CDR3 spells CASKEVGNEAFF. In DNA form, the CDR3 reads TGTGCCAGTAAAGAGGTAGGAAATGAAGCTTTCTTT. The chain is built from TRBV19 and TRBJ1-1; D is ambiguous. CDR1 LNHDA and CDR2 SQIVND come from the germline V gene (reference sequence). The CDR3 spans 12 residues. V was pared by 7 bases and J by 7 bases, with 13 bases between.

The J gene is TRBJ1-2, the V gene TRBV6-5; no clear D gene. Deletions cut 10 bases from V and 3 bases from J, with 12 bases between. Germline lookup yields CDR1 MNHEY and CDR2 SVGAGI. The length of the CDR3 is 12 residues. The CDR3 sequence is CATSRGDYGYTF. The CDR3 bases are TGTGCCACCAGCCGTGGGGACTATGGCTACACCTTC.

The CDR3 DNA follows: TGTGCCAGCAGCCCTCGCCAAGGGGGCACCGGGGAGCTGTTTTTT. It encodes CASSPRQGGTGELFF. The rearrangement joins TRBV9 to TRBJ2-2, with D possibly being TRBD1 (6 bases). Per germline, CDR1 SGDLS and CDR2 YYNGEE. V was trimmed by 4 bases and J by 4 bases, leaving 14 bases between them. The CDR3 consists of 15 residues. The whole variable domain, filled in from reference TRBV9 and TRBJ2-2, reads DSGVTQTPKHLITATGQRVTLRCSPRSGDLSVYWYQQSLDQGLQFLIQYYNGEERAKGNILERFSAQQFPDLHSELNLSSLELGDSALYFCASSPRQGGTGELFFGEGSRLTVL.

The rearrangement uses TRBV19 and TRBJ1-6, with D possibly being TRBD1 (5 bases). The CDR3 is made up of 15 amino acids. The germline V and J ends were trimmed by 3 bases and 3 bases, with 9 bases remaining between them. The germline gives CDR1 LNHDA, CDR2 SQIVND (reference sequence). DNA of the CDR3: TGTGCCAGTAGTATCGCCAGGGACTATAATTCACCCCTCCACTTT. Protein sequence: CASSIARDYNSPLHF.